Below, 7 T cell receptor beta chains from the same sample are listed, as sequenced in a study of blood T cells in healthy people across ages. Primed by a sample-barcoded 5' primer and a J-beta primer mix, a second PCR proceeded for roughly 6 to 12 cycles. TCRdb recomputed calls from the 5' RACE reads with MiXCR, one row per CDR3 protein. The sample lists around 1,600,000 distinct CDR3 sequences, 40% to 45% occurring once. The sequenced material came from blood. The receptor source for this set is a woman under 30 in good health.

The chain uses TRBV10-1 and TRBJ2-7; the match to TRBD2 covers 9 bases. CDR1 and CDR2 (germline): WNHNN, SYGVQD (reference sequence). Trimming took 3 bases from V and 5 from J; bases not matched to a gene: 11. The length of the CDR3 is 16 residues. CDR3 nucleotide sequence: TGCGCCAGCAGTGATAAGGGCGGGGGGGCGTCGGACGAGCAGTACTTC. Its translation is CASSDKGGGASDEQYF.

The rearrangement uses TRBV20-1 and TRBJ2-5, with D tentatively TRBD2 (6 bases). The J call may not be correct, given that the DNA end is closer to TRBJ2-7. CDR1 and CDR2 from the germline V gene are DFQATT and SNEGSKA (reference sequence). This CDR3 contains 14 residues. As DNA, the CDR3 is TGCAGTGCTAGAGATCGGATCGGGGGCTACGAGCAGTACTTC. It yields the protein CSARDRIGGYEQYF.

The chain is built from TRBV20-1 and TRBJ1-5; D is unresolved. Germline lookup yields CDR1 DFQATT and CDR2 SNEGSKA (reference sequence). Trimming shortened V by 0 bases and J by 3 bases, and 9 bases separated the two germline ends. There are 14 residues in the CDR3. The CDR3 DNA follows: TGCAGTGCTAGAGATGTACAGAACAATCAGCCCCAGCATTTT. Encoded protein: CSARDVQNNQPQHF.

The rearrangement joins TRBV6-1 to TRBJ2-7, with 12 nucleotides matching TRBD2. The DNA matches TRBJ2-5 better at its end, which makes the J call doubtful. The CDR3 length is 15 residues. The V gene's germline CDR1 is MNHNS and CDR2 SASEGT. The CDR3 bases are TGTGCCAGCAGACCCACTAGCGGGAGGCGGGAGACCCAGTACTTC. Encoded protein: CASRPTSGRRETQYF.

This clonotype has a count of ten or more. The gene calls are TRBV7-3 and TRBJ2-1; 9 bases match TRBD2. Germline V lookup: CDR1 SGHTA, CDR2 FQGTGA. The CDR3 runs 15 residues. V was clipped by 2 bases and J by 6 bases; unmatched bases: 5. This CDR3 reads CASSLLAGGPNEQFF. The CDR3 DNA sequence: TGTGCCAGCAGCTTACTTGCGGGGGGGCCCAATGAGCAGTTCTTC. Combining the CDR3 with reference TRBV7-3 and TRBJ2-1 gives the whole variable domain GAGVSQTPSNKVTEKGKYVELRCDPISGHTALYWYRQSLGQGPEFLIYFQGTGAADDSGLPNDRFFAVRPEGSVSTLKIQRTERGDSAVYLCASSLLAGGPNEQFFGPGTRLTVL.

This clonotype was seen only a few times. CDR3 bases: TGTGCCAGCTCACCCTTCAAGGGACAGGGAGTCGAGGGGGCCTACAATGAGCAGTTCTTC. Protein: CASSPFKGQGVEGAYNEQFF. The chain carries TRBV18 and TRBJ2-1, with 9 bases matching TRBD1. The CDR3 spans 20 residues. Looked up from germline, CDR1 is KGHSH and CDR2 is LQKENI. V gave up 3 bases and J gave up 2 bases; unmatched junction bases: 17.

The V and J genes are TRBV7-2 and TRBJ2-4; 8 nucleotides line up with TRBD1. The junction had 13 bases not matched to a gene; V was cut back by 0 bases and J by 15 bases. Looked up from germline, CDR1 is SGHTA and CDR2 is FQGNSA. The CDR3 is 15 residues long. CDR3 nucleotides: TGTGCCAGCAGCTTAGCATCAGGGGGCGAGTACGAGCGGTACTTC. The encoded protein is CASSLASGGEYERYF.